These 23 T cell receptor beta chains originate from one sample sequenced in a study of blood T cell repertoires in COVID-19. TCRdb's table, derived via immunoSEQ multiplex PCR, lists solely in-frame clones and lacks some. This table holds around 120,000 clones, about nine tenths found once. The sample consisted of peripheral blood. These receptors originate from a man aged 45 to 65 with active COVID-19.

CDR3 in amino acids: CASSVQGFSNQPQHF. CDR3 DNA sequence: TGTGCCAGCAGCGTACAGGGATTTAGCAATCAGCCCCAGCATTTT. The gene calls are TRBV21-1 and TRBJ1-5; the DNA was not compared with TRBD1, the D call given in the table. TRBV21-1 is a pseudogene locus. The CDR3 consists of 15 residues.

This chain's CDR3 is CASSRVDRTLSSSGNTIYF. The CDR3 DNA is TGCGCCAGCAGCCGCGTTGACAGGACATTAAGCTCCTCTGGAAACACCATATATTTT. The chain has TRBV4-1 and TRBJ1-3; tentative D call: TRBD1 (6 bases). CDR1 MGHRA and CDR2 YSYEKL come from the germline V gene. The CDR3 sequence is 19 residues long. V was pared by 4 bases and J by 0 bases, with 22 bases between.

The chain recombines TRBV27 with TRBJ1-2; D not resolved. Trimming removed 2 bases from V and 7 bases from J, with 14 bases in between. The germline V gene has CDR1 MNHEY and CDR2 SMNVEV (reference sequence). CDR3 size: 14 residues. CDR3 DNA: TGTGCCAGCAGTTTACGTGGGAGAAGTGTTGGCTACACCTTC. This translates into CASSLRGRSVGYTF.

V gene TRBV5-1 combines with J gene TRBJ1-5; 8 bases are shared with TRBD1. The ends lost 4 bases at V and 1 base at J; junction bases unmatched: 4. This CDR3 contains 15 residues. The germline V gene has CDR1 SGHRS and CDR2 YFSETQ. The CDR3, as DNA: TGCGCCAGCAGCCTGACAGGGGAAAGCAATCAGCCCCAGCATTTT. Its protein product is CASSLTGESNQPQHF.

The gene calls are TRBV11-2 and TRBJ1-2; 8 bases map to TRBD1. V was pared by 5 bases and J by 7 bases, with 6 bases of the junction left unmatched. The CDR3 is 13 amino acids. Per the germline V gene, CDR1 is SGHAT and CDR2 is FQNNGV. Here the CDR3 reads CASSQGQGTGYTF. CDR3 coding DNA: TGTGCCAGCAGCCAAGGACAGGGAACTGGCTACACCTTC.

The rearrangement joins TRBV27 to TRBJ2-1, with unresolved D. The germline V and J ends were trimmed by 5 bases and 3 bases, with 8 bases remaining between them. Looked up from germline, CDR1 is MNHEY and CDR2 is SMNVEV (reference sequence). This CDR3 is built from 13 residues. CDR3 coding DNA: TGTGCCAGCAGTACTCCCCTCTACAATGAGCAGTTCTTC. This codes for CASSTPLYNEQFF.

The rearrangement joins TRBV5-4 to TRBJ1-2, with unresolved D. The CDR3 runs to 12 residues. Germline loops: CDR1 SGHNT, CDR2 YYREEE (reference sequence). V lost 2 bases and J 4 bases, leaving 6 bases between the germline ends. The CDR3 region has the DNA TGTGCCAGCAGCTTCGAGTTCTATGGCTACACCTTC. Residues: CASSFEFYGYTF. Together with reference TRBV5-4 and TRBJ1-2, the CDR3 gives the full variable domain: ETGVTQSPTHLIKTRGQQVTLRCSSQSGHNTVSWYQQALGQGPQFIFQYYREEENGRGNFPPRFSGLQFPNYSSELNVNALELDDSALYLCASSFEFYGYTFGSGTRLTVV.

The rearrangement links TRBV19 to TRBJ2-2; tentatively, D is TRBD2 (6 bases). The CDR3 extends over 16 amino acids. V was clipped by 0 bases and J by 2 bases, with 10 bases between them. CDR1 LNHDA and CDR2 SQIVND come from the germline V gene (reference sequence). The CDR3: CASSIDGGLNTGELFF. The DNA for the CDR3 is TGTGCCAGTAGTATAGACGGGGGACTCAACACCGGGGAGCTGTTTTTT.

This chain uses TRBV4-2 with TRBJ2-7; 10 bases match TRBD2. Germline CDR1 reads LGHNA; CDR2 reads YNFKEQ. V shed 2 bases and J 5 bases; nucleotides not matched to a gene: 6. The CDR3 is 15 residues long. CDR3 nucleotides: TGTGCCAGCAGCCAAACCGGGACTAGCGCCAACGAGCAGTACTTC. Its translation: CASSQTGTSANEQYF.

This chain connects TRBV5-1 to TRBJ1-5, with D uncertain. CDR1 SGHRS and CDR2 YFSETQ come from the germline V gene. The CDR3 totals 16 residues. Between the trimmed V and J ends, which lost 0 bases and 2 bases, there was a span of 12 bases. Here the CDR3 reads CASSLGARSGNQPQHF. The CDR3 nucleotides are TGCGCCAGCAGCTTGGGGGCCCGCTCCGGCAATCAGCCCCAGCATTTT.

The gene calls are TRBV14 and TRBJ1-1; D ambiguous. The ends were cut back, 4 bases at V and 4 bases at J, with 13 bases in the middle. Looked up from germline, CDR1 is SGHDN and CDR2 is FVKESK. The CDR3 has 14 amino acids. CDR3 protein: CASSPILEGTEAFF. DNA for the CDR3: TGTGCCAGCAGCCCTATTTTAGAGGGCACTGAAGCTTTCTTT.

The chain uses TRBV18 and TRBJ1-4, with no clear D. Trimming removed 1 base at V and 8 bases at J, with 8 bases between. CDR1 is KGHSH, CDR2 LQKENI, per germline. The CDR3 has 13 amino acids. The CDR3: CASSPQGGEKLFF. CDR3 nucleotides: TGTGCCAGCTCACCACAGGGAGGGGAAAAACTGTTTTTT.

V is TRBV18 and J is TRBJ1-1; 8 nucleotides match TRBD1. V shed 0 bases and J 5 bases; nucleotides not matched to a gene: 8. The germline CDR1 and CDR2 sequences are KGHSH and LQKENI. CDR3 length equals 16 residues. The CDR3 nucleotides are TGTGCCAGCTCACCACCAAGGACAGGGCTGAGGACTGAAGCTTTCTTT. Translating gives CASSPPRTGLRTEAFF.

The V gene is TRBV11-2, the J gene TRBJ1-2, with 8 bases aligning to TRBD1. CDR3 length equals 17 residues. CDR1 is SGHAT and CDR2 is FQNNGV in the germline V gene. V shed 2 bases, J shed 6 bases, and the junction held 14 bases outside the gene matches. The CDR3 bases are TGTGCCAGCAGCTTACCGGGACAGGCTCTAGTAAAGGATGGCTACACCTTC. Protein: CASSLPGQALVKDGYTF.

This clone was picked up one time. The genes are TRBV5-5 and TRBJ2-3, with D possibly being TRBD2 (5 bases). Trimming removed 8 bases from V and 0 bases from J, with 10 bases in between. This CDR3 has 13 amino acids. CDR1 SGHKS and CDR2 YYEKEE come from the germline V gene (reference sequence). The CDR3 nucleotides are TGTGCCAGGCGAGCGGCTAGCACAGATACGCAGTATTTT. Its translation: CARRAASTDTQYF. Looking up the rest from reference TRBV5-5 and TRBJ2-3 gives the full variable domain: DAGVTQSPTHLIKTRGQQVTLRCSPISGHKSVSWYQQVLGQGPQFIFQYYEKEERGRGNFPDRFSARQFPNYSSELNVNALLLGDSALYLCARRAASTDTQYFGPGTRLTVL.

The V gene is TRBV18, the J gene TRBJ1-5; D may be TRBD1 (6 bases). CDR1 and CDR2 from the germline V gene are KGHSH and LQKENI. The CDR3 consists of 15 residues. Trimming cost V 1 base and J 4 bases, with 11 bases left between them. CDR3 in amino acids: CASSPRQGWNQPQHF. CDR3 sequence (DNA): TGTGCCAGCTCACCACGGCAGGGGTGGAATCAGCCCCAGCATTTT. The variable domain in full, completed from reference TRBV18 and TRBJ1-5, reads NAGVMQNPRHLVRRRGQEARLRCSPMKGHSHVYWYRQLPEEGLKFMVYLQKENIIDESGMPKERFSAEFPKEGPSILRIQQVVRGDSAAYFCASSPRQGWNQPQHFGDGTRLSIL.

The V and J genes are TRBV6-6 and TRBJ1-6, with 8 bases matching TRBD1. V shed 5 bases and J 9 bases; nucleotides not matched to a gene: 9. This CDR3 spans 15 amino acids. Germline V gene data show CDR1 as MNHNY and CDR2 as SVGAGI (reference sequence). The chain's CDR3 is CASSLRTGMGSPLHF. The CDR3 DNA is TGTGCCAGCAGTCTACGGACAGGGATGGGTTCACCCCTCCACTTT.

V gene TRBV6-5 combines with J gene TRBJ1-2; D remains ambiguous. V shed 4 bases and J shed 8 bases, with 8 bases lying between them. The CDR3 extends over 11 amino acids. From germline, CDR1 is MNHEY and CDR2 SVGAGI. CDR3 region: CASSSPRGYTF. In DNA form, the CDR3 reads TGTGCCAGCAGTTCCCCGCGGGGCTACACCTTC.

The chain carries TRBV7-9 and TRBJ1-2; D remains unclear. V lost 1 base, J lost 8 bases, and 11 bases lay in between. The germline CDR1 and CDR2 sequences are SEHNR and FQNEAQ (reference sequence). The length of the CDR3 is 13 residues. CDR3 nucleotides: TGTGCCAGCAGCTTAGTCCCGGTCGAGGGCTACACCTTC. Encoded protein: CASSLVPVEGYTF.

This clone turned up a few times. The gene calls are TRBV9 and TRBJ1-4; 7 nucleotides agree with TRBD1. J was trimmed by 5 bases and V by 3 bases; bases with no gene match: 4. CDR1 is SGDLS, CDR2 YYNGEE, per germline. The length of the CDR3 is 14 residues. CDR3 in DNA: TGTGCCAGCAGCGAGGGACAGAGAAATGAAAAACTGTTTTTT. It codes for CASSEGQRNEKLFF.

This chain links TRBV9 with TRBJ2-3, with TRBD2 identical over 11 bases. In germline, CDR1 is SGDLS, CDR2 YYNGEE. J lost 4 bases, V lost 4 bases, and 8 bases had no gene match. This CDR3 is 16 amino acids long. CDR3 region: CASSSQTSGVADTQYF. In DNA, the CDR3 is TGTGCCAGCAGCTCCCAGACTAGCGGGGTCGCAGATACGCAGTATTTT.

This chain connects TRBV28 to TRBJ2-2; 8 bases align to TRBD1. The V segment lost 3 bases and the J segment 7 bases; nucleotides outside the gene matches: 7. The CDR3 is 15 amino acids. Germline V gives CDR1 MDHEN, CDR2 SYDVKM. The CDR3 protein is CASSFLDREDGELFF. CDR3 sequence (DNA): TGTGCCAGCAGTTTCCTGGACAGGGAGGACGGGGAGCTGTTTTTT.

Here the CDR3 reads CASSEGDTTRQPQHF. The CDR3 nucleotides are TGTGCCAGCAGTGAAGGGGACACCACGAGACAGCCCCAGCATTTT. The V call is TRBV6-1, the J call TRBJ1-5; maybe TRBD1 (6 bases). The CDR3 consists of 15 residues. Trimming took off 1 base at V and 7 bases at J, with 14 bases between the two ends. The germline V gene encodes CDR1 MNHNS and CDR2 SASEGT.